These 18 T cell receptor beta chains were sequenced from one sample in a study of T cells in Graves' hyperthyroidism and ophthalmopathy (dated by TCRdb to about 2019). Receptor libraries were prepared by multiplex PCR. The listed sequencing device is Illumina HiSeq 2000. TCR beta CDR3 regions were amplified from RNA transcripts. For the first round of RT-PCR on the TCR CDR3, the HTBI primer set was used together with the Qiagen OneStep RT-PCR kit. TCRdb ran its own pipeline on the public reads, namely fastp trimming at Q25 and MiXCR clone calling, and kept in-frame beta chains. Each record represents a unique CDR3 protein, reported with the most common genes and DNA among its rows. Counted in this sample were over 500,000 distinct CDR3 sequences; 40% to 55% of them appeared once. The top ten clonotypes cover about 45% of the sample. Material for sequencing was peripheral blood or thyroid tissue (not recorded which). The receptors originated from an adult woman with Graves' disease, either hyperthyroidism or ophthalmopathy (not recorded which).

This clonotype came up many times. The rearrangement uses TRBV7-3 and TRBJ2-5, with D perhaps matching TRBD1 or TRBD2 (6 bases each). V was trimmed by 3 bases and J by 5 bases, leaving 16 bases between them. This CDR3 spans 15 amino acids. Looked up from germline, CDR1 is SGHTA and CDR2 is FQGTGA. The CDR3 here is CASSFSSGAHETQYF. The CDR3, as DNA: TGTGCCAGCAGCTTCAGCTCGGGGGCGCATGAGACCCAGTACTTC. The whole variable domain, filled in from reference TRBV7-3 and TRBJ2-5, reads GAGVSQTPSNKVTEKGKYVELRCDPISGHTALYWYRQSLGQGPEFLIYFQGTGAADDSGLPNDRFFAVRPEGSVSTLKIQRTERGDSAVYLCASSFSSGAHETQYFGPGTRLLVL.

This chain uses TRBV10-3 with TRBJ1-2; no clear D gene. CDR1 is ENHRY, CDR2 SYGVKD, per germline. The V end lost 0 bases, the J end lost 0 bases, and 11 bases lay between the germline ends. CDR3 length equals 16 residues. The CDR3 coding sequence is TGTGCCATCAGTGAGTCGAAGAGGATAGCTAACTATGGCTACACCTTC. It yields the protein CAISESKRIANYGYTF.

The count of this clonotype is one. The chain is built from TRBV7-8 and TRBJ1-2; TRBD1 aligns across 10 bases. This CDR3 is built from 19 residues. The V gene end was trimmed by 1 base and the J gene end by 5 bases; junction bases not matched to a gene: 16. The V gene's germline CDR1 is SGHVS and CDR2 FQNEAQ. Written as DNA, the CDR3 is TGTGCCAGCAGCTTAGGTCCATTGGGACAGGGGATGGTGTGGTATGGCTACACCTTC. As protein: CASSLGPLGQGMVWYGYTF.

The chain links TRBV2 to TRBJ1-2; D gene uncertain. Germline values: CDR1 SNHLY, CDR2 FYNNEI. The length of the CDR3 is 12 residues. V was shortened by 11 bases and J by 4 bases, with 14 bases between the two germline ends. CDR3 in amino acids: CAAAAGGYGYTF. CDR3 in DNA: TGTGCCGCGGCGGCAGGCGGCTATGGCTACACCTTC.

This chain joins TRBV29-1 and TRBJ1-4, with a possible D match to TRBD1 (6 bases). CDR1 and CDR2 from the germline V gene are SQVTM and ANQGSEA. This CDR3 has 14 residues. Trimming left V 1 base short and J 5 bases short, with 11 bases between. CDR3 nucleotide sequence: TGCAGCGTTGAAGGGGGAACAGGGAATGAAAAACTGTTTTTT. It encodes CSVEGGTGNEKLFF.

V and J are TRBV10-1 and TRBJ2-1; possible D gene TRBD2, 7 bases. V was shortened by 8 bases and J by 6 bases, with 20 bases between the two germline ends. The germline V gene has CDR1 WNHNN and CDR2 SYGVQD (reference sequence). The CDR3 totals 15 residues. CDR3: CASQEQGGNFNEQFF. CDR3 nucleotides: TGCGCCAGCCAGGAACAGGGAGGGAATTTCAATGAGCAGTTCTTC.

The CDR3 reads CASSQDLNRGLKNTEAFF. CDR3 nucleotide sequence: TGCGCCAGCAGCCAAGATCTTAACAGGGGGCTTAAAAACACTGAAGCTTTCTTT. The genes are TRBV4-1 and TRBJ1-1; 9 bases are shared with TRBD1. This CDR3 contains 18 residues. CDR1 and CDR2 from the germline V gene are MGHRA and YSYEKL. J was trimmed by 2 bases and V by 0 bases; bases with no gene match: 10.

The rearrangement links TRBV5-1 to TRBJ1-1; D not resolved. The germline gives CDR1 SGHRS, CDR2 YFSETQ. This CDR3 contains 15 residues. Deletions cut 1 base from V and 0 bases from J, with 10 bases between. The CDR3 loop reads CASSLSQQLNTEAFF. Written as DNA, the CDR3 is TGCGCCAGCAGCTTGAGTCAGCAGTTGAACACTGAAGCTTTCTTT.

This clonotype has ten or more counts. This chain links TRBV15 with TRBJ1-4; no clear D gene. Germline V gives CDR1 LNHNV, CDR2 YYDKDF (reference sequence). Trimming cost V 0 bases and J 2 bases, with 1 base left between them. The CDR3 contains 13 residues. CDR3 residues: CATSRDTNEKLFF. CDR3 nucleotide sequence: TGTGCCACCAGCAGAGACACTAATGAAAAACTGTTTTTT.

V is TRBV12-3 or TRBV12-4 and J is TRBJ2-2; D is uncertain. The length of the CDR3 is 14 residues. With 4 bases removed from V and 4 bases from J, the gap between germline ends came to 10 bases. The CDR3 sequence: CASSWEWGTGELFF. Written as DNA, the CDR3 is TGTGCCAGCAGTTGGGAATGGGGCACCGGGGAGCTGTTTTTT.

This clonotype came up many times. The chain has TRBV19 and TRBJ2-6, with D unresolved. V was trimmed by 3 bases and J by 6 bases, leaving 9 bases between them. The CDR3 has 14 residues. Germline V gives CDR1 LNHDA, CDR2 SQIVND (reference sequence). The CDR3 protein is CASSMTQTANVLTF. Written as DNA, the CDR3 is TGTGCCAGTAGTATGACGCAAACGGCCAACGTCCTGACTTTC. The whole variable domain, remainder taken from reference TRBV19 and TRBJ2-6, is DGGITQSPKYLFRKEGQNVTLSCEQNLNHDAMYWYRQDPGQGLRLIYYSQIVNDFQKGDIAEGYSVSREKKESFPLTVTSAQKNPTAFYLCASSMTQTANVLTFGAGSRLTVL.

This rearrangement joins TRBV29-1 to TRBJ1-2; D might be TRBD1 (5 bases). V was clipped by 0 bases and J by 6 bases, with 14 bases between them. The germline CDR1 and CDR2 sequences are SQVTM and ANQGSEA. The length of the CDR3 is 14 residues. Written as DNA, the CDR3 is TGCAGCGTTGAAGAGGGGCAGGGAATAGATGGCTACACCTTC. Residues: CSVEEGQGIDGYTF.

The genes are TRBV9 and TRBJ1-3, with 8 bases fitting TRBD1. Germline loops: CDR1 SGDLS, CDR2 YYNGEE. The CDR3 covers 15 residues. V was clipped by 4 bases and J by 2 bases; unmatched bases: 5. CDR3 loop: CASSSDREPGNTIYF. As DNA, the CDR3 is TGTGCCAGCAGCTCGGACAGGGAACCTGGAAACACCATATATTTT.

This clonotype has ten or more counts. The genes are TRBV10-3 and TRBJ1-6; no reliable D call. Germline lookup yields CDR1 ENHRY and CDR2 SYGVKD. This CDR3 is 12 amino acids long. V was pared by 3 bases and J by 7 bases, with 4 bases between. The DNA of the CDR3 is TGTGCCATCAGTGACGGAAATTCACCCCTCCACTTT. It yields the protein CAISDGNSPLHF.

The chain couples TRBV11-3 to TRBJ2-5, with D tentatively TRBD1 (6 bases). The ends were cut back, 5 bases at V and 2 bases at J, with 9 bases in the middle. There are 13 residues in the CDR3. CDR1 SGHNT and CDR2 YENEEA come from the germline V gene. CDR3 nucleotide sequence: TGTGCCAGCAGCCCTCAGGGGCAAGAGACCCAGTACTTC. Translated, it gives CASSPQGQETQYF.

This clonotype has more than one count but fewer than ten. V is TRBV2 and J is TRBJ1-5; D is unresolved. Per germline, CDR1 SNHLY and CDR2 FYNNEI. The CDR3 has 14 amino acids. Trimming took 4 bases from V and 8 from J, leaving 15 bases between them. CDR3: CASSGRRANEPQHF. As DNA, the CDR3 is TGTGCCAGCAGTGGCCGAAGGGCTAATGAGCCCCAGCATTTT.

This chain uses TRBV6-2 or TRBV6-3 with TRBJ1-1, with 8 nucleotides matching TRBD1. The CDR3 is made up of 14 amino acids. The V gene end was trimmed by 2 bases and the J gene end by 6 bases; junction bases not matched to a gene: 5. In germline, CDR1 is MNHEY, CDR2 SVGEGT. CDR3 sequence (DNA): TGTGCCAGCAGTTACGGGACAGGCTCGGCTGAAGCTTTCTTT. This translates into CASSYGTGSAEAFF.

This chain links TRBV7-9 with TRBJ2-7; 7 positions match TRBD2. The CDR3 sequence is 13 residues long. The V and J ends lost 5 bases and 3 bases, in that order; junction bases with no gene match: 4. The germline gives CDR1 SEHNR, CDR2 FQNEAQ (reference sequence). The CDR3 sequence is CASSNAGDYEQYF. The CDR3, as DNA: TGTGCCAGCAGCAACGCGGGAGACTACGAGCAGTACTTC.